This T cell receptor (beta chain) was identified during a study of blood T cell repertoires in COVID-19. Study as a whole: There were acute and convalescent COVID-19 samples, and they came from the United States, Italy and Spain. PBMCs, B-cell-depleted T cells, or T cells were the source of the cDNA or gDNA that made up the material.

Original analysis: It was from reference gene primer amplification that nucleated cell counts were estimated. The data were produced by immunoSEQ multiplex PCR, yet TCRdb's version contains in-frame clones alone and is incomplete. V, J and clone size derive from that table, while D and trimming were established from the DNA sequence. The data contain roughly 60,000 clones, about four fifths of them singletons. Germline values: CDR1 SGDLS, CDR2 YYNGEE. Deletions cut 3 bases from V and 0 bases from J, with 8 bases between. The CDR3 is 14 residues long. This receptor was identified in a human donor in a cohort sampled during active COVID-19. The rearrangement uses TRBV9 and TRBJ2-3; the D is unclear. Sequenced input: peripheral blood. The CDR3 is CASSAPFSTDTQYF. In DNA, the CDR3 is TGTGCCAGCAGCGCTCCGTTTAGCACAGATACGCAGTATTTT.